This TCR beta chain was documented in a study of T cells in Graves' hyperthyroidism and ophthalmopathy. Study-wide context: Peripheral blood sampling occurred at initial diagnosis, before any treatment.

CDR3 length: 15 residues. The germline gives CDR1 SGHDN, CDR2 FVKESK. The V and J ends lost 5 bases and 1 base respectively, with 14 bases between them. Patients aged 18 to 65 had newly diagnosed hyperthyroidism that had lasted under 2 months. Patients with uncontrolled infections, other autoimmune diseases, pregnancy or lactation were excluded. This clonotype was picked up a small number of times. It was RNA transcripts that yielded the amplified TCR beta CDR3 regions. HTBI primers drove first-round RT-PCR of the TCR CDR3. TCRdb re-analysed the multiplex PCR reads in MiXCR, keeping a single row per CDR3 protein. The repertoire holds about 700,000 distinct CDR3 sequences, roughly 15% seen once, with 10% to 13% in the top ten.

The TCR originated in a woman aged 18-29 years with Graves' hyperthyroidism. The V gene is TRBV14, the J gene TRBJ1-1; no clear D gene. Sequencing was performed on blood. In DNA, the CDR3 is TGTGCCAGCAGCTTTACGTCTCTTCGGAACACTGAAGCTTTCTTT. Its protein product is CASSFTSLRNTEAFF.